This T cell receptor (beta chain) stems from a study of OX40 agonist ivuxolimab in advanced cancers. Findings and limits, study-wide: Doses of 0.1 to 3.0 mg/kg were accompanied by clonal expansion of CD4+ and CD8+ blood T cells by week 6.

Method: immunoSEQ multiplex PCR; TCRdb's copy keeps in-frame clones and lacks some. The sample lists about 49,000 clones, 85% occurring once. V lost 3 bases to trimming and J lost 2 bases, with 16 bases between them. The CDR3 length is 17 residues. Germline loops: CDR1 MDHEN, CDR2 SYDVKM. Remarks on this clone: The antigen is not known.

This TCR was sampled from an adult with an advanced solid tumor such as melanoma, head and neck, liver or kidney cancer. V and J are TRBV28 and TRBJ2-2; D possibly corresponds to TRBD2 (6 bases). Here the sequenced sample was CD4+ or CD8+ T cells sorted from blood, taken in a trial of the OX40 agonist ivuxolimab. The CDR3 nucleotides read TGTGCCAGCAGTTTCCCCAGCGTTAGCGGAAACACCGGGGAGCTGTTTTTT. Translating it yields CASSFPSVSGNTGELFF.